This TCR beta chain emerged from a study of T cell responses to AZD1222 COVID-19 vaccine. Study-level results: Spike-specific TCR depth and breadth grew after two AZD1222 doses.

The CDR3 is 15 residues long. Per germline, CDR1 MNHEY and CDR2 SVGAGI. The junction had 9 bases not matched to a gene; V was cut back by 6 bases and J by 5 bases. The data were produced by immunoSEQ multiplex PCR, yet TCRdb's version contains in-frame clones alone and is incomplete. The sample yields some 150,000 clones, around 93% seen once. For this clone: Its antigen is currently unknown.

The rearrangement joins TRBV6-5 to TRBJ1-1, with TRBD1 matching 10 bases. The TCR comes from an adult who received the AZD1222 COVID-19 vaccine. The sequences come from peripheral blood, collected 28 days after the second AZD1222 dose. The CDR3: CASSLRTGGFTEAFF. CDR3 DNA: TGTGCCAGCAGCCTAAGGACAGGGGGGTTTACTGAAGCTTTCTTT.